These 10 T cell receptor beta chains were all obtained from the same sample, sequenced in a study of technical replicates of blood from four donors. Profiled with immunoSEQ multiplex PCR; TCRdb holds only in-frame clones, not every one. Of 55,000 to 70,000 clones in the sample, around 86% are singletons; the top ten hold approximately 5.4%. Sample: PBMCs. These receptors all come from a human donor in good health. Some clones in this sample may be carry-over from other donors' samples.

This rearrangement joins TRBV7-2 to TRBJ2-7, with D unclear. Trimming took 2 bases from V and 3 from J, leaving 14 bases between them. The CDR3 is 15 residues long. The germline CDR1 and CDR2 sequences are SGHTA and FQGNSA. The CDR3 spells CASSLFSLPGYEQYF. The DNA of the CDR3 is TGTGCCAGCAGCTTATTTTCCCTCCCCGGCTACGAGCAGTACTTC.

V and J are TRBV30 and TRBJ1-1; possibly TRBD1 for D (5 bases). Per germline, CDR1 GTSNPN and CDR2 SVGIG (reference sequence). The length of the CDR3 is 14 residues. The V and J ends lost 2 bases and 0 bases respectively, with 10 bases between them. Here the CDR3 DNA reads TGTGCCTGGAGTCCGGGACTCATGAACACTGAAGCTTTCTTT. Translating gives CAWSPGLMNTEAFF.

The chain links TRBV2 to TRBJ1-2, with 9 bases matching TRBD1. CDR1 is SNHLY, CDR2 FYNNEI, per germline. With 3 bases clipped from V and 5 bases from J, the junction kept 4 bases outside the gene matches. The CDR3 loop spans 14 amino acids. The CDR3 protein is CASSDVGQGYGYTF. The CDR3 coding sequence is TGTGCCAGCAGTGACGTCGGACAGGGGTATGGCTACACCTTC.

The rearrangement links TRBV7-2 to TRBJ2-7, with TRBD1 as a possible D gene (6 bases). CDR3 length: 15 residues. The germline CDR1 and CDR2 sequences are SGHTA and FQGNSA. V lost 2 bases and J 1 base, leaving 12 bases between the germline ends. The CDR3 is CASSLPQGNSYEQYF. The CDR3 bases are TGTGCCAGCAGCTTACCCCAGGGGAATTCCTACGAGCAGTACTTC. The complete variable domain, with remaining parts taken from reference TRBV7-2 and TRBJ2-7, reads GAGVSQSPSNKVTEKGKDVELRCDPISGHTALYWYRQSLGQGLEFLIYFQGNSAPDKSGLPSDRFSAERTGGSVSTLTIQRTQQEDSAVYLCASSLPQGNSYEQYFGPGTRLTVT.

The CDR3 DNA sequence: TGCGCCAGCAGCCCTAGCTGGACAGGGGGTCCAGATACGCAGTATTTT. Its translation is CASSPSWTGGPDTQYF. V gene TRBV4-3 combines with J gene TRBJ2-3; 10 nucleotides agree with TRBD1. After removal of 4 bases from V and 4 bases from J, the junction contained 8 bases not matched to a gene. The CDR3 length is 16 residues. The germline V gene encodes CDR1 LGHNA and CDR2 YSLEER.

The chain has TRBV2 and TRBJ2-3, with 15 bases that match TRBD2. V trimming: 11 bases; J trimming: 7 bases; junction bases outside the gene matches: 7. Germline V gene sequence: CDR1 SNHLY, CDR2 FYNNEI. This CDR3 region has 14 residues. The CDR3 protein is CAVVGTSGGNTQYF. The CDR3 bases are TGTGCCGTCGTTGGGACTAGCGGGGGGAATACGCAGTATTTT.

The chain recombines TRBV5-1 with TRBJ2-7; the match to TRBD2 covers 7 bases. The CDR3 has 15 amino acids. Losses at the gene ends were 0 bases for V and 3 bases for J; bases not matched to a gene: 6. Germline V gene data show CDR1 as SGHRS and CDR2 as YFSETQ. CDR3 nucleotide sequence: TGCGCCAGCAGCTTGGGTGGGAGGGCCCTCTACGAGCAGTACTTC. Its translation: CASSLGGRALYEQYF.

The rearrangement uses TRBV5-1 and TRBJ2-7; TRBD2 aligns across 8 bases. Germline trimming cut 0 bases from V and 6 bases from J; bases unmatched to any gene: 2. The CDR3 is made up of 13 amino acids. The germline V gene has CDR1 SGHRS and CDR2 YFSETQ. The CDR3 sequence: CASSLVAGSEQYF. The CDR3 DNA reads TGCGCCAGCAGCTTGGTAGCGGGGTCCGAGCAGTACTTC.

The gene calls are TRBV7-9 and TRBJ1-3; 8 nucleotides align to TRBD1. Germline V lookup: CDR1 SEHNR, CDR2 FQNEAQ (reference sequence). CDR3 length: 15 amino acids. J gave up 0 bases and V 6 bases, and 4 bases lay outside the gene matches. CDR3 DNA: TGTGCCAGCAGTAGGGACAGGCCCTCTGGAAACACCATATATTTT. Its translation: CASSRDRPSGNTIYF.

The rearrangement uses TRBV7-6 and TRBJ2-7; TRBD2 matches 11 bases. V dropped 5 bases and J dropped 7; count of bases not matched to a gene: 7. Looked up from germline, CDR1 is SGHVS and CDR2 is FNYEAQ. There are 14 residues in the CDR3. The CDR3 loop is CASSPASGRREQYF. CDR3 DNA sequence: TGTGCCAGCAGCCCGGCTAGCGGGAGGAGGGAGCAGTACTTC.